The 11 T cell receptor beta chains below all came from one sample that was sequenced in a study of blood T cells in healthy people across ages. It was with a sample-barcoded 5' primer and a J-beta primer mix that a second PCR of about 7 to 12 cycles was run. Using its own MiXCR run on the 5' RACE reads, TCRdb lists one record per CDR3 protein. The table includes hundreds of thousands of distinct CDR3 sequences, approximately 30% detected once. Sequenced material: blood. The receptors shown here come from a woman older than 75 in good health.

Many counts were recorded for this clonotype. The rearrangement joins TRBV20-1 to TRBJ2-5; 9 positions agree with TRBD1. Germline trimming cut 3 bases from V and 5 bases from J; bases unmatched to any gene: 10. Germline CDR1 reads DFQATT; CDR2 reads SNEGSKA (reference sequence). There are 15 residues in the CDR3. Here the CDR3 reads CSASPGTGKGETQYF. CDR3 nucleotide sequence: TGCAGTGCTAGTCCCGGGACAGGGAAAGGGGAGACCCAGTACTTC.

In regard to this clonotype: Its ends do not fully match the called genes, so a read error is possible. CDR3 nucleotides: TGTGCCAGCAGAAAGGAAGAGGGAAGCGTAGAGGCCCAGTACTTC. Its protein is CASRKEEGSVEAQYF. The chain employs TRBV7-2 and TRBJ2-5; maybe TRBD2 (5 bases). The CDR3 has 15 amino acids. Germline V gene lookup returns CDR1 SGHTA and CDR2 FQGNSA.

This clonotype showed up just a few times. V usage is TRBV18 and J usage is TRBJ2-3, with 10 bases lining up with TRBD2. The J segment lost 2 bases and the V segment lost 1 base, leaving 6 bases of the junction unmatched. The CDR3 totals 17 residues. Per germline, CDR1 KGHSH and CDR2 LQKENI. Written as DNA, the CDR3 is TGTGCCAGCTCACCACTGGCTAGCGGGGGAACCACAGATACGCAGTATTTT. This gives the protein CASSPLASGGTTDTQYF.

In its sample, this clonotype was seen many times. The rearrangement joins TRBV9 to TRBJ1-5; the D is unclear. Germline CDR1 reads SGDLS; CDR2 reads YYNGEE. The CDR3 has 13 residues. Trimming stripped 10 bases from V and 2 bases from J, with 13 bases between. This CDR3 reads CARYVKGNQPQHF. The CDR3 DNA is TGTGCCCGCTACGTCAAGGGCAATCAGCCCCAGCATTTT.

Details on this clonotype: A junction boundary mismatches the germline segment, possibly from a read error. The rearrangement uses TRBV11-2 and TRBJ2-1, with TRBD1 as a possible D gene (5 bases). Germline lookup yields CDR1 SGHAT and CDR2 FQNNGV. The CDR3 extends over 14 amino acids. CDR3 nucleotide sequence: TGTGCCGGCAGCTTAGGACAAAGTTACAATGAGCAGTTCTTC. It yields the protein CAGSLGQSYNEQFF.

This clonotype was seen many times. V usage is TRBV5-1 and J usage is TRBJ2-7, with D perhaps assigned TRBD1 or TRBD2 (5 bases each). The CDR3 loop spans 15 amino acids. V dropped 4 bases and J dropped 0 bases, with 14 bases sitting between them. The germline gives CDR1 SGHRS, CDR2 YFSETQ. The CDR3: CASSAKTGPSYEQYF. The CDR3 nucleotides read TGCGCCAGCAGCGCGAAGACGGGGCCCTCCTACGAGCAGTACTTC.

In this sample, this clonotype turned up a few times. The J gene is TRBJ2-7, the V gene TRBV19; D remains unclear. The CDR3 sequence is 14 residues long. V was pared by 3 bases and J by 2 bases, with 11 bases between. Germline CDR1 reads LNHDA; CDR2 reads SQIVND (reference sequence). The CDR3 DNA reads as TGTGCCAGTAGTATTATAAAGGGTACCTACGAGCAGTACTTC. It codes for CASSIIKGTYEQYF.

This clonotype was observed a handful of times. This may arise from a read error, as a much more abundant clone is one base away. The gene calls are TRBV6-5 and TRBJ2-1; no clear D. CDR1 MNHEY and CDR2 SVGAGI come from the germline V gene. The CDR3 is 15 residues long. V gave up 0 bases and J gave up 7 bases, with 13 bases separating them. The CDR3 is CASSYSRQESNEQFF. Here the CDR3 DNA reads TGTGCCAGCAGTTACTCGAGGCAGGAGAGTAATGAGCAGTTCTTC.

The V and J genes are TRBV20-1 and TRBJ1-5; TRBD1 matches at 7 bases. The CDR3 loop spans 13 amino acids. The V and J ends lost 4 bases and 5 bases, in that order; junction bases with no gene match: 5. CDR1 is DFQATT, CDR2 SNEGSKA, per germline (reference sequence). The CDR3, as DNA: TGCAGTGCTACCGGGACAGCATATCAGCCCCAGCATTTT. Translation gives CSATGTAYQPQHF.

There are many counts of this clonotype. V gene TRBV5-5 combines with J gene TRBJ2-3; D may be TRBD1 (6 bases). This CDR3 comprises 17 residues. Trimming took 4 bases from V and 2 from J, leaving 20 bases between them. Germline CDR1 and CDR2: SGHKS and YYEKEE (reference sequence). DNA for the CDR3: TGTGCCAGCAGCCTCGTGCTCCGGGACACGAACACAGATACGCAGTATTTT. It is translated as CASSLVLRDTNTDTQYF. The variable domain in full, with the rest retrieved from reference TRBV5-5 and TRBJ2-3, is DAGVTQSPTHLIKTRGQQVTLRCSPISGHKSVSWYQQVLGQGPQFIFQYYEKEERGRGNFPDRFSARQFPNYSSELNVNALLLGDSALYLCASSLVLRDTNTDTQYFGPGTRLTVL.

There are many counts of this clonotype. The rearrangement uses TRBV12-3 or TRBV12-4 and TRBJ1-2; 8 bases line up with TRBD1. The CDR3 loop spans 14 amino acids. V shed 4 bases, J shed 4 bases, and the junction held 5 bases outside the gene matches. The CDR3 DNA reads TGTGCCAGCAGTTCGACAGGGGTTATCTATGGCTACACCTTC. It translates to CASSSTGVIYGYTF.